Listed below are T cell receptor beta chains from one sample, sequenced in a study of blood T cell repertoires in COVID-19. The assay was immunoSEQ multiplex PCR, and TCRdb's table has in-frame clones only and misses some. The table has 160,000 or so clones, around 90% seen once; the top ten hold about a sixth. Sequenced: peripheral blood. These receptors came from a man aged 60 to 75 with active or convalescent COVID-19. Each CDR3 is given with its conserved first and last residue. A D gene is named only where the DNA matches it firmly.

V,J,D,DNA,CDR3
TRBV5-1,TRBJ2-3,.,TGCGCCAGCAGCTTTCGCGGGCAGGATGCCCTCCGGACAGATACGCAGTATTTT,CASSFRGQDALRTDTQYF
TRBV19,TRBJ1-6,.,TGTGCCAGTAGTGAGGGGGGGAATGCTTCACCCCTCCACTTT,CASSEGGNASPLHF
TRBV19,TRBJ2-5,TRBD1,TGTGCCAGTAGTTTCGGACAGGGGAGTTGGGAGACCCAGTACTTC,CASSFGQGSWETQYF
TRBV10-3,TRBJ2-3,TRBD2,TGTGCCATCAGTGAGTCGACTAGCGGAAGAACTTCAGATACGCAGTATTTT,CAISESTSGRTSDTQYF
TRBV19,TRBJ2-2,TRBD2,TGTGCCAGTAACTCGGGAGGAGACACCGGGGAGCTGTTTTTT,CASNSGGDTGELFF
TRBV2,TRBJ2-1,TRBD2,TGTGCCAGCAGTGAGCCTTCCTTCGGCGGGACTAGCGGGAGGGTTAGCTCCTACAATGAGCAGTTCTTC,CASSEPSFGGTSGRVSSYNEQFF
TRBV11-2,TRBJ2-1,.,TGTGCCAGCAGCCAACAGGTGTACAATGAGCAGTTCTTC,CASSQQVYNEQFF
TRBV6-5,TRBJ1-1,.,TGTGCCAGCAGTACTGACATGCTGAACACTGAAGCTTTCTTT,CASSTDMLNTEAFF
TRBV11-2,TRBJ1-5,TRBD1,TGTGCCAGCAGCTTCGGGACAGACAATCAGCCCCAGCATTTT,CASSFGTDNQPQHF
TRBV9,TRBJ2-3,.,TGTGCCAGCAGCGGGCGGGCATTCGGCACAGATACGCAGTATTTT,CASSGRAFGTDTQYF
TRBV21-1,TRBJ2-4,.,TGTGCCAGCAGCTCTCCTCCCGGACTAGCGGAGCGGGACATTCAGTACTTC,CASSSPPGLAERDIQYF
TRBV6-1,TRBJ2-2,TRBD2,TGTGCCAGCAGTGAACGGACTAGCGGGGGTGCGAACACCGGGGAGCTGTTTTTT,CASSERTSGGANTGELFF
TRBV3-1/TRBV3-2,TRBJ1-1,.,TGTGCCAGCAGCCAAAGTTGGAGGGCTTTCTTT,CASSQSWRAFF
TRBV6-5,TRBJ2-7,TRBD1,TGTGCCAGCAGTTCCCAGGGACAGGGGCGGCCCTACGAGCAGTACTTC,CASSSQGQGRPYEQYF
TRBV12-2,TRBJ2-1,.,TGTGCAAGTCGCTTAATTTTGGCTAGCGGATACAATGAGCAGTTCTTC,CASRLILASGYNEQFF